Sequencing of this T cell receptor beta chain was carried out in a study of Ad26.COV2.S vaccination and SARS-CoV-2 variants. In the study overall: In the study, Ad26.COV2.S was injected intramuscularly once, or twice 56 days apart. Findings and limits, study-wide: Reported post-vaccination CD8+ and CD4+ T cell responses to spike showed substantial breadth.

Treatment specified: about 20 received Ad26.COV2.S at low or high dose, single or two shots; about five received placebo; per-sample allocation not given. Samples came from day 63 after the first vaccine or placebo injection. TCRdb keeps only in-frame clones here, not all; method: immunoSEQ multiplex PCR. This table holds about 330,000 clones, 85% to 90% found once. As concerns this clone: What it binds is unknown.

The clonotype comes from a person between 18 and 59 years old who received the Ad26.COV2.S COVID-19 vaccine or a placebo. The material was peripheral blood, obtained in a trial of Ad26.COV2.S vaccine versus placebo.

CDR3 in DNA: TGTGCCAGCAGTGACTTAGCGGGAGTCGTTTGGGGGGAGCTGTTTTTT. Translation gives CASSDLAGVVWGELFF. The chain carries TRBV6-1 and TRBJ2-2, with 9 nucleotides matching TRBD2. The length of the CDR3 is 16 residues. V gave up 3 bases and J gave up 8 bases; unmatched junction bases: 10. CDR1 MNHNS and CDR2 SASEGT come from the germline V gene.